This T cell receptor (beta chain) was sequenced in a study of blood T cell repertoires in COVID-19. Study background: Sources were T cells, B-cell-depleted T cells, or PBMCs; the material itself was cDNA or gDNA.

Original processing methods: Amplifying reference gene primers gave estimates of nucleated cell counts. The protocol was immunoSEQ multiplex PCR, while the TCRdb copy is restricted to in-frame clones and leaves out a portion. The D gene and trimming were derived from the DNA, and the V and J assignments and clone size from that table. The data contain 40,000 to 60,000 clones, 86% of them singletons. Patients from Seattle were sampled longitudinally, starting during active infection. This CDR3 region has 13 residues. The germline CDR1 and CDR2 sequences are MDHEN and SYDVKM. V dropped 2 bases and J dropped 2 bases, with 6 bases sitting between them.

The receptor's source is a woman aged 80 or over with COVID-19, enrolled during active disease. The source material was peripheral blood. The V and J genes are TRBV28 and TRBJ2-5; tentatively, D is TRBD2 (6 bases). The CDR3 sequence: CASSLGGQETQYF. CDR3 coding DNA: TGTGCCAGCAGTTTAGGGGGGCAAGAGACCCAGTACTTC. Using reference TRBV28 and TRBJ2-5 for the parts outside the CDR3, the full variable domain is DVKVTQSSRYLVKRTGEKVFLECVQDMDHENMFWYRQDPGLGLRLIYFSYDVKMKEKGDIPEGYSVSREKKERFSLILESASTNQTSMYLCASSLGGQETQYFGPGTRLLVL.